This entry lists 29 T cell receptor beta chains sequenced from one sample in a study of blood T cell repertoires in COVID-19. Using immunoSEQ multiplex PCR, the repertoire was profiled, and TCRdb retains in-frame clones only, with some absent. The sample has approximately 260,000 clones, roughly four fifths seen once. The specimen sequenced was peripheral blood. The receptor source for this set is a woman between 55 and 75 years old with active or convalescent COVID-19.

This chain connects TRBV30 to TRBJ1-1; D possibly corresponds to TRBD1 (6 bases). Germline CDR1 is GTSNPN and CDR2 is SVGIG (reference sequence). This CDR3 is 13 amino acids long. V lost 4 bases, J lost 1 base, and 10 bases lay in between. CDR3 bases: TGTGCCTGGACGACAGGACCGAACACTGAAGCTTTCTTT. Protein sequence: CAWTTGPNTEAFF.

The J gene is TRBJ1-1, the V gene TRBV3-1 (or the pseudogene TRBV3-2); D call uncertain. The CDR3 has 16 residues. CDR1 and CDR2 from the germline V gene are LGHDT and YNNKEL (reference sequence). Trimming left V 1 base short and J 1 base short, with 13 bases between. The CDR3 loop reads CASSQAPGSENTEAFF. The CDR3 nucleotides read TGTGCCAGCAGCCAAGCCCCGGGAAGCGAGAACACTGAAGCTTTCTTT.

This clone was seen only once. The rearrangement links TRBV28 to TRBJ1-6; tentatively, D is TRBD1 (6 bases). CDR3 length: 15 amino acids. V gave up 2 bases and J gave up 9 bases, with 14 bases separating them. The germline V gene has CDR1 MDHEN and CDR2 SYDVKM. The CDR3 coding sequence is TGTGCCAGCAGTTTAGGGGGCCAGAGGAGTTCACCCCTCCACTTT. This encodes CASSLGGQRSSPLHF. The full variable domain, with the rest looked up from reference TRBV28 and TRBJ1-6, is DVKVTQSSRYLVKRTGEKVFLECVQDMDHENMFWYRQDPGLGLRLIYFSYDVKMKEKGDIPEGYSVSREKKERFSLILESASTNQTSMYLCASSLGGQRSSPLHFGNGTRLTVT.

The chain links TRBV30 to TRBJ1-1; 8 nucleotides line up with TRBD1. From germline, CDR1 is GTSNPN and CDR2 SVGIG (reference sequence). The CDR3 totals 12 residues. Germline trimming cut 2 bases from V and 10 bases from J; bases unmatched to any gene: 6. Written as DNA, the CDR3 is TGTGCCTGGAGTCGACAGGGGACAGGAGCTTTCTTT. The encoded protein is CAWSRQGTGAFF.

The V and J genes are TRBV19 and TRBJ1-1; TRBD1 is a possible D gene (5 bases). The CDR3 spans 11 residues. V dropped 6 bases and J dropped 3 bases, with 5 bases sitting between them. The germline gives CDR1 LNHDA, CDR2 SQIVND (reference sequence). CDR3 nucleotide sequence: TGTGCCAGTAGAGGGGACACTGAAGCTTTCTTT. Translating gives CASRGDTEAFF.

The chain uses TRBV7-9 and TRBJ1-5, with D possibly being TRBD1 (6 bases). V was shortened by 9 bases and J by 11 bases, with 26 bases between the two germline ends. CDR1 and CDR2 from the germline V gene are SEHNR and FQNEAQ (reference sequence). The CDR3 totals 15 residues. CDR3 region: CASSGGGTRSEAQHF. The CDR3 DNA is TGTGCCAGTAGCGGGGGCGGAACCCGATCTGAGGCCCAGCATTTT.

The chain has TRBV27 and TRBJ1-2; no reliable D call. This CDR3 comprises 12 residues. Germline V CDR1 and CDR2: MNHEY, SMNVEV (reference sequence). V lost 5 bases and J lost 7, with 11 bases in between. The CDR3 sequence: CASSDYSTGYTF. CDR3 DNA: TGTGCCAGCAGTGACTACAGTACTGGCTACACCTTC.

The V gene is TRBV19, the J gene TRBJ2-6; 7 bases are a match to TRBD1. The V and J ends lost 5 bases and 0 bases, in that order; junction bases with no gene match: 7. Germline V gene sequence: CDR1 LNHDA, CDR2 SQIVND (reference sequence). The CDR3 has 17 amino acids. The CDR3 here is CASSPRQGFSGANVLTF. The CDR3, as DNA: TGTGCCAGTAGTCCCAGACAGGGATTCTCTGGGGCCAACGTCCTGACTTTC.

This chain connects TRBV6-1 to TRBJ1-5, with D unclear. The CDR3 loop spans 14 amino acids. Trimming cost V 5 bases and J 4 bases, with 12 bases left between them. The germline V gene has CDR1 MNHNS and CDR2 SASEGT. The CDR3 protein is CASSYAGSNQPQHF. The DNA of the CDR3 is TGTGCCAGCAGTTATGCAGGATCTAATCAGCCCCAGCATTTT.

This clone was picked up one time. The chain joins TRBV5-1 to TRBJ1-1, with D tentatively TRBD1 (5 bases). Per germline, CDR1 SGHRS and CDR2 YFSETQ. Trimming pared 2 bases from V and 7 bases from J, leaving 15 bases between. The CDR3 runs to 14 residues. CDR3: CASSLSPQGGEAFF. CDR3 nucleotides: TGCGCCAGCAGCTTAAGCCCCCAGGGAGGTGAAGCTTTCTTT.

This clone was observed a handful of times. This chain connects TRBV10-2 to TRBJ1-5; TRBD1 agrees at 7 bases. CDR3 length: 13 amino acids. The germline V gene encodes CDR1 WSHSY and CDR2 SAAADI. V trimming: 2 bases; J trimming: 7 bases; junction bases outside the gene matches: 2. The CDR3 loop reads CASSEDRVQPQHF. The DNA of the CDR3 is TGCGCCAGCAGTGAGGACAGGGTCCAGCCCCAGCATTTT.

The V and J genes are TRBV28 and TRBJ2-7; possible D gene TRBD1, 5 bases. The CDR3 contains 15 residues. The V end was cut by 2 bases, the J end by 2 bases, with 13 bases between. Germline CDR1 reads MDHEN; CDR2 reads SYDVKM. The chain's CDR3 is CASSLISAGTYEQYF. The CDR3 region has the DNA TGTGCCAGCAGTTTAATTTCGGCAGGGACCTACGAGCAGTACTTC.

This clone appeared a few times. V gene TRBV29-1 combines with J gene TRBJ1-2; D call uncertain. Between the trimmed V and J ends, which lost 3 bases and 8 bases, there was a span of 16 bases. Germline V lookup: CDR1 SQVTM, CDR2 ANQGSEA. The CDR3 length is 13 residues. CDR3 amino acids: CSVDTGRWRGYTF. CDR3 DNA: TGCAGCGTTGATACTGGGAGATGGCGCGGCTACACCTTC.

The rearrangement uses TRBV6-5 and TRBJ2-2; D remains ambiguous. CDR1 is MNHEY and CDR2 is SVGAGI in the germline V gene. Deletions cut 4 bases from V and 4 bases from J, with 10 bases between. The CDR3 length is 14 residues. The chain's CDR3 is CASSFLTGTGELFF. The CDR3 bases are TGTGCCAGCAGTTTCTTAACCGGCACCGGGGAGCTGTTTTTT.

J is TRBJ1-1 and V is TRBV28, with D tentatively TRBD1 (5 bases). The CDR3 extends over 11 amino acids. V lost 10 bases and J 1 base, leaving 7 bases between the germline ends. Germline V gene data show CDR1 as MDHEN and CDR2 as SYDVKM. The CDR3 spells CAIQENTEAFF. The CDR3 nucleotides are TGTGCCATACAGGAGAACACTGAAGCTTTCTTT.

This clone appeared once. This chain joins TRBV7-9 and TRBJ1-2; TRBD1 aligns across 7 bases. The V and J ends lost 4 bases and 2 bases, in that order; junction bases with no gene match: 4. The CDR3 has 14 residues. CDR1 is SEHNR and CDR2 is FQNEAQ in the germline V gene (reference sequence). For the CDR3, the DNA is TGTGCCAGCAGCTCGGACAGGAGAAACTATGGCTACACCTTC. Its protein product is CASSSDRRNYGYTF.

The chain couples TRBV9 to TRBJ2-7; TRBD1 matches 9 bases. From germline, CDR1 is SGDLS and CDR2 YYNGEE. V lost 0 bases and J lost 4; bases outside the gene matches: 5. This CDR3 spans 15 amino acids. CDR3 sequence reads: CASSVAGQGVYEQYF. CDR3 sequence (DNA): TGTGCCAGCAGCGTAGCGGGACAGGGTGTATACGAGCAGTACTTC. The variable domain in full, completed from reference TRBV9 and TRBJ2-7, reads DSGVTQTPKHLITATGQRVTLRCSPRSGDLSVYWYQQSLDQGLQFLIQYYNGEERAKGNILERFSAQQFPDLHSELNLSSLELGDSALYFCASSVAGQGVYEQYFGPGTRLTVT.

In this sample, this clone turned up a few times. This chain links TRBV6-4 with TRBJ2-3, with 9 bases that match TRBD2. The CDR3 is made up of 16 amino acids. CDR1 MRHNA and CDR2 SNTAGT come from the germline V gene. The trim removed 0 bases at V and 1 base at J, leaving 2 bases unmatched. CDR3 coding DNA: TGTGCCAGCAGTGACTCGGGCGGGGGGGGCACAGATACGCAGTATTTT. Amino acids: CASSDSGGGGTDTQYF.

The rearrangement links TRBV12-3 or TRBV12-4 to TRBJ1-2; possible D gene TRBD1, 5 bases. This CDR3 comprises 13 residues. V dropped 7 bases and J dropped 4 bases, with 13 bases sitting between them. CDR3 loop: CASTPGYSYGYTF. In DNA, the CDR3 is TGTGCCAGCACACCAGGGTATTCCTATGGCTACACCTTC.

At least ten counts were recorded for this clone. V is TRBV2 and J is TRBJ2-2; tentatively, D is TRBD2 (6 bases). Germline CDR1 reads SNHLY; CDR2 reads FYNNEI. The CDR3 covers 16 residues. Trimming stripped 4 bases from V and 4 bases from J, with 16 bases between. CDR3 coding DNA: TGTGCCAGCAGTGGGTCGGACGGGGGAGCCACCGGGGAGCTGTTTTTT. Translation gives CASSGSDGGATGELFF.

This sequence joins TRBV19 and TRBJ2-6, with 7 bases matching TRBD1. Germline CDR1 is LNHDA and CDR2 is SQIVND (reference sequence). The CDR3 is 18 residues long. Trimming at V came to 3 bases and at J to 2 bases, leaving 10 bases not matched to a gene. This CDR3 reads CASSMWTGYRTGANVLTF. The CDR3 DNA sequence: TGTGCCAGTAGTATGTGGACAGGATATCGCACTGGGGCCAACGTCCTGACTTTC.

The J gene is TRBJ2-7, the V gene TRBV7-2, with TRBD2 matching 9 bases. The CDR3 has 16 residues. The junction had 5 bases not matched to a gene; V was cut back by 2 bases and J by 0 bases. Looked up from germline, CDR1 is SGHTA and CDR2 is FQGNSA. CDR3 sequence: CASSLRSGGLSYEQYF. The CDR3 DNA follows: TGTGCCAGCAGCTTACGTAGCGGGGGCCTCTCCTACGAGCAGTACTTC.

In DNA, the CDR3 is TGTGCCTGGAGTGTCGTCCGCTCCGAGGCTTTCTTT. Amino acid sequence: CAWSVVRSEAFF. The chain links TRBV30 to TRBJ1-1; no clear D gene. The CDR3 runs to 12 residues. V was clipped by 0 bases and J by 11 bases, with 13 bases between them. Germline V lookup: CDR1 GTSNPN, CDR2 SVGIG (reference sequence).

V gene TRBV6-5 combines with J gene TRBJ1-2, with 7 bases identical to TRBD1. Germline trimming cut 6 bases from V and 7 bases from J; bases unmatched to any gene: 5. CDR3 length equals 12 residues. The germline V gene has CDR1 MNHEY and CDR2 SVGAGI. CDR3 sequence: CASRTTGVGYTF. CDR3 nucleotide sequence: TGTGCCAGCAGGACCACAGGGGTTGGCTACACCTTC.

CDR3 in DNA: TGTGCCAGCAGCTTAGTTGGAGGTAACACCATATATTTT. Protein product: CASSLVGGNTIYF. V and J are TRBV7-9 and TRBJ1-3; D ambiguous. There are 13 residues in the CDR3. V was cut by 1 base and J by 7 bases, with 8 bases left in between. In germline, CDR1 is SEHNR, CDR2 FQNEAQ (reference sequence).

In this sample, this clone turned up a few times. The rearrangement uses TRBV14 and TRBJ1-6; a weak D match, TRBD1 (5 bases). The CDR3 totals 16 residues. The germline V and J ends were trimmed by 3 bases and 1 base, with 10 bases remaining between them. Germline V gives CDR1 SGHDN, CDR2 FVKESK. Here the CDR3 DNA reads TGTGCCAGCAGCCAGGCAGGGAGGTCCTATAATTCACCCCTCCACTTT. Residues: CASSQAGRSYNSPLHF.

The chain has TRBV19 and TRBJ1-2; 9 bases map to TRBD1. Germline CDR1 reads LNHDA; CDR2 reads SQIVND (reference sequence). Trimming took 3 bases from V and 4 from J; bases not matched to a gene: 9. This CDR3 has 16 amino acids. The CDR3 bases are TGTGCCAGTAGTATCTCTGCGGGACAGGGTCCCTATGGCTACACCTTC. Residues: CASSISAGQGPYGYTF. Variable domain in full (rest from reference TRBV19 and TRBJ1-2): DGGITQSPKYLFRKEGQNVTLSCEQNLNHDAMYWYRQDPGQGLRLIYYSQIVNDFQKGDIAEGYSVSREKKESFPLTVTSAQKNPTAFYLCASSISAGQGPYGYTFGSGTRLTVV.

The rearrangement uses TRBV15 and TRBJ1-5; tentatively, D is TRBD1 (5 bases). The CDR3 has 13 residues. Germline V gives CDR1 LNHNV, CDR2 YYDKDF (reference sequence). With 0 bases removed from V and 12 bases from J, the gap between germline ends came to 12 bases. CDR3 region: CATSRDQGRSQHF. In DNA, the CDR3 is TGTGCCACCAGCAGAGATCAGGGTAGAAGCCAGCATTTT.

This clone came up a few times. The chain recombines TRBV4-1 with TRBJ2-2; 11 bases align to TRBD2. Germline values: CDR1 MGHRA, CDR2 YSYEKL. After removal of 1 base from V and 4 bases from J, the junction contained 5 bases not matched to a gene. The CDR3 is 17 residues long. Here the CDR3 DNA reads TGCGCCAGCAGCCAAGGTCCTAGCGGGGGGCCCACCGGGGAGCTGTTTTTT. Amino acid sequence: CASSQGPSGGPTGELFF.